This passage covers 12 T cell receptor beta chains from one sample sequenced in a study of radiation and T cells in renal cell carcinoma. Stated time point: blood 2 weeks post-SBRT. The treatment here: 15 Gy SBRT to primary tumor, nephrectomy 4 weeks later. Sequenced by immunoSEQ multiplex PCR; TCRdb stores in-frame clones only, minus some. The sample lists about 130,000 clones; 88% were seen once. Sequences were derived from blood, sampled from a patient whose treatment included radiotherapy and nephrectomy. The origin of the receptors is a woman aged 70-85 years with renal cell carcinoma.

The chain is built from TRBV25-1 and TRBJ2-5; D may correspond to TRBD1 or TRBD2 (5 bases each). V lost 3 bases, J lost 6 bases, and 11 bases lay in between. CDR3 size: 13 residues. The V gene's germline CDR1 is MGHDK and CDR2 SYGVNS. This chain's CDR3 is CASSDGALKTQYF. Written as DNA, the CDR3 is TGTGCCAGCAGTGACGGGGCTCTCAAGACCCAGTACTTC.

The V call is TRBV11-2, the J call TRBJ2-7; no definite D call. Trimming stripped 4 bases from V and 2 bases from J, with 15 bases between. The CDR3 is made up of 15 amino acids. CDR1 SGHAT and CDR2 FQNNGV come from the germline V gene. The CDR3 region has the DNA TGTGCCAGCAGCTATCAAACCGGGCTAACCTACGAGCAGTACTTC. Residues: CASSYQTGLTYEQYF.

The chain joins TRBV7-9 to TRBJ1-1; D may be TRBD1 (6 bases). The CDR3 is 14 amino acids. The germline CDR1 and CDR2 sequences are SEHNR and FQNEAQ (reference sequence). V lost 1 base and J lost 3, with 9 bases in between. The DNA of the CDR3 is TGTGCCAGCAGCTTAGAACAGGGTCACACTGAAGCTTTCTTT. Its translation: CASSLEQGHTEAFF.

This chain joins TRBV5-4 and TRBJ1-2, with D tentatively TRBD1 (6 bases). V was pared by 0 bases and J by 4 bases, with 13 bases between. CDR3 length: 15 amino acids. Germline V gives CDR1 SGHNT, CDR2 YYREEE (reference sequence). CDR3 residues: CASSLGGGSIYGYTF. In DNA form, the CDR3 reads TGTGCCAGCAGCTTGGGAGGGGGTTCGATCTATGGCTACACCTTC.

The chain's CDR3 is CASSYSPLNTEAFF. CDR3 bases: TGTGCCAGCAGTTACTCCCCCCTGAACACTGAAGCTTTCTTT. This rearrangement joins TRBV6-5 to TRBJ1-1; D ambiguous. From germline, CDR1 is MNHEY and CDR2 SVGAGI. The CDR3 consists of 14 residues. V lost 0 bases to trimming and J lost 0 bases, with 5 bases between them.

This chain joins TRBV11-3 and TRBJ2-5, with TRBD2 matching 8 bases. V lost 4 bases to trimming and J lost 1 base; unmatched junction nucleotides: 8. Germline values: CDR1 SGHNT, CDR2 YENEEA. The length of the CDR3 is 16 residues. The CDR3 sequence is CASSSGLVGPQETQYF. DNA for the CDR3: TGTGCCAGCAGCTCGGGACTAGTAGGGCCCCAAGAGACCCAGTACTTC.

This chain's CDR3 is CATSRSKTVKSTEAFF. The CDR3 DNA reads TGTGCCACCAGCAGATCCAAGACAGTTAAGAGCACTGAAGCTTTCTTT. J is TRBJ1-1 and V is TRBV15; D is possibly TRBD1 (5 bases). Trimming took off 2 bases at V and 4 bases at J, with 17 bases between the two ends. This CDR3 is 16 amino acids long. Germline values: CDR1 LNHNV, CDR2 YYDKDF (reference sequence).

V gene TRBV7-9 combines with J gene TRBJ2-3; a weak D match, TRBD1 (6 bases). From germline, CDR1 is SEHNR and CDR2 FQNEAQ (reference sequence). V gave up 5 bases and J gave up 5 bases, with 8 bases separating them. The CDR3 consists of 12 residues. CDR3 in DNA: TGTGCCAGCAGCCAGACAGGAGATACGCAGTATTTT. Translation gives CASSQTGDTQYF.

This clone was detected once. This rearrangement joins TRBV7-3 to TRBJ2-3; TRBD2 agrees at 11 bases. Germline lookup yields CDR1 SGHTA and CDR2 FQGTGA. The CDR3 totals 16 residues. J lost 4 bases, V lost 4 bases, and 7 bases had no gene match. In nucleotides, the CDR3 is TGTGCCAGCAGCTCCCTAGCGGGGGGCCCCCCAGATACGCAGTATTTT. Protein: CASSSLAGGPPDTQYF.

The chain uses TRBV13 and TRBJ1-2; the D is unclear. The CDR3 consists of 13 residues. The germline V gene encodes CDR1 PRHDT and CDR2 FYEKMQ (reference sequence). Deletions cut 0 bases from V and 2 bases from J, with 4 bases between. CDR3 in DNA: TGTGCCAGCAGCTTAGGACAGAACTATGGCTACACCTTC. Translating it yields CASSLGQNYGYTF.

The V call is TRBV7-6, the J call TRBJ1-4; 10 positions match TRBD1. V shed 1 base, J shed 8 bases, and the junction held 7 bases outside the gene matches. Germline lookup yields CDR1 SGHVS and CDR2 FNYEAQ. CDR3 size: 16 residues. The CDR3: CASSLVSWDRGEKLFF. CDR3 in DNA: TGTGCCAGCAGCTTAGTATCGTGGGACAGGGGCGAAAAACTGTTTTTT.

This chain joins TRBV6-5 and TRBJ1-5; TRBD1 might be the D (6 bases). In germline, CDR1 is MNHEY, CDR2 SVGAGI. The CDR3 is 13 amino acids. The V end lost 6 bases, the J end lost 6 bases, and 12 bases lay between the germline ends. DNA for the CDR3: TGTGCCAGCAGAGGGGGGCAGGCTCAGCCCCAGCATTTT. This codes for CASRGGQAQPQHF.